Below are 20 T cell receptor beta chains sequenced from a single sample in a study of T cells in Graves' hyperthyroidism and ophthalmopathy. The investigators amplified TCR beta CDR3 regions from RNA transcripts. The HTBI primer set served for first-round RT-PCR of the TCR CDR3. A single record per CDR3 protein comes from TCRdb applying MiXCR to the multiplex PCR reads. The sample lists about 400,000 distinct CDR3 sequences, about 15% seen once, with around a third in the top ten. The sequenced sample consisted of blood. The receptors come from a woman in her thirties with Graves' hyperthyroidism.

This rearrangement joins TRBV2 to TRBJ1-1, with D maybe TRBD1 (6 bases). Germline CDR1 is SNHLY and CDR2 is FYNNEI. This CDR3 region has 15 residues. The V end was cut by 7 bases, the J end by 0 bases, with 15 bases between. The DNA for the CDR3 is TGTGCCAGCAAATTCCAGGGGTCTATGAACACTGAAGCTTTCTTT. It is translated as CASKFQGSMNTEAFF.

This chain connects TRBV7-8 to TRBJ2-2, with D unresolved. The CDR3 is made up of 18 amino acids. V lost 2 bases, J lost 6 bases, and 22 bases lay in between. Germline V gene sequence: CDR1 SGHVS, CDR2 FQNEAQ. CDR3 loop: CASSLKVNRLTSPGELFF. CDR3 nucleotide sequence: TGTGCCAGCAGCTTAAAGGTGAATCGGCTAACCAGCCCCGGGGAGCTGTTTTTT.

The table lists this clonotype with many counts. V usage is TRBV28 and J usage is TRBJ2-5, with D perhaps TRBD1 (6 bases). CDR3 size: 13 residues. Trimming pared 6 bases from V and 5 bases from J, leaving 13 bases between. From germline, CDR1 is MDHEN and CDR2 SYDVKM. Here the CDR3 reads CASRHREGETQYF. As DNA, the CDR3 is TGTGCCAGCAGGCACAGGGAAGGGGAGACCCAGTACTTC.

This clonotype appeared a few times. The CDR3 loop reads CASSQVLAGTYEQYF. CDR3 in DNA: TGTGCCAGCAGCCAAGTGCTAGCAGGCACCTACGAGCAGTACTTC. This chain connects TRBV3-1 to TRBJ2-7; D might be TRBD2 (5 bases). From germline, CDR1 is LGHDT and CDR2 YNNKEL (reference sequence). The CDR3 is 15 amino acids. Trimming removed 1 base at V and 2 bases at J, with 12 bases between.

The table lists this clonotype with many counts. The chain couples TRBV27 to TRBJ1-2; a possible D gene is TRBD1 (5 bases). CDR1 is MNHEY, CDR2 SMNVEV, per germline (reference sequence). Between the trimmed V and J ends, which lost 5 bases and 2 bases, there was a span of 27 bases. The length of the CDR3 is 19 residues. This CDR3 is CASSRLTDRGTVTNYGYTF. For the CDR3, the DNA is TGTGCCAGCAGTCGCCTTACCGACAGAGGTACGGTGACCAACTATGGCTACACCTTC.

This clonotype was picked up many times. The chain has TRBV12-3 or TRBV12-4 and TRBJ1-1, with 9 bases lining up with TRBD1. V dropped 5 bases and J dropped 9; count of bases not matched to a gene: 10. The CDR3 is made up of 14 amino acids. This chain's CDR3 is CASSVTGGAIQAFF. The DNA of the CDR3 is TGTGCCAGCAGTGTGACAGGGGGAGCCATCCAAGCTTTCTTT.

This chain joins TRBV7-9 and TRBJ2-1, with a possible D match to TRBD1 (7 bases). There are 19 residues in the CDR3. Trimming stripped 4 bases from V and 7 bases from J, with 29 bases between. Germline V gene data show CDR1 as SEHNR and CDR2 as FQNEAQ (reference sequence). CDR3 bases: TGTGCCAGCAGCTCCAACGATAGGGGCCGGGCGCAGGGGGGAAATGAGCAGTTCTTC. Its translation is CASSSNDRGRAQGGNEQFF.

The table lists this clonotype with a few counts. CDR3 sequence (DNA): TGTGCCAGCAGTTTAGCGCTTGACTACGAGCAGTACTTC. Its protein is CASSLALDYEQYF. This chain joins TRBV12-3 or TRBV12-4 and TRBJ2-7, with D unresolved. V shed 0 bases and J shed 3 bases, with 6 bases lying between them. CDR3 size: 13 residues.

This clonotype occurred a few times. This chain joins TRBV11-1 and TRBJ2-3; perhaps TRBD2 as D (5 bases). Per the germline V gene, CDR1 is SGHAT and CDR2 is FQDESV (reference sequence). V was pared by 3 bases and J by 2 bases, with 9 bases between. CDR3 length equals 14 residues. The CDR3: CASSLDWNTDTQYF. DNA of the CDR3: TGTGCCAGCAGCTTGGACTGGAACACAGATACGCAGTATTTT.

The rearrangement uses TRBV20-1 and TRBJ2-7; TRBD1 aligns across 11 bases. Germline CDR1 reads DFQATT; CDR2 reads SNEGSKA (reference sequence). Germline trimming cut 5 bases from V and 3 bases from J; bases unmatched to any gene: 3. The CDR3 is made up of 13 amino acids. The CDR3 region has the DNA TGCAGTGCTGAAGGGACAGGGGGCTACGAGCAGTACTTC. This codes for CSAEGTGGYEQYF.

This clonotype came up a few times. This chain uses TRBV20-1 with TRBJ1-6, with 8 bases matching TRBD1. CDR1 is DFQATT and CDR2 is SNEGSKA in the germline V gene (reference sequence). V lost 4 bases to trimming and J lost 3 bases; unmatched junction nucleotides: 2. This CDR3 contains 14 residues. The CDR3 region is CSATDRVYNSPLHF. The CDR3 nucleotides read TGCAGTGCTACGGACAGGGTCTATAATTCACCCCTCCACTTT.

This clonotype was recorded at least ten times. CDR3 amino acids: CASSERGREKGDTQYF. The CDR3 coding sequence is TGTGCCAGCAGTGAACGCGGGCGGGAGAAGGGAGATACGCAGTATTTT. This chain uses TRBV2 with TRBJ2-3; 7 bases are a match to TRBD2. The J segment lost 5 bases and the V segment lost 2 bases, leaving 10 bases of the junction unmatched. Germline V CDR1 and CDR2: SNHLY, FYNNEI. CDR3 size: 16 residues.

This clonotype was detected only a few times. J is TRBJ2-7 and V is TRBV5-1; TRBD2 matches 7 bases. The CDR3 is 15 amino acids. V was pared by 0 bases and J by 2 bases, with 5 bases of the junction left unmatched. The germline gives CDR1 SGHRS, CDR2 YFSETQ. The CDR3 DNA follows: TGCGCCAGCAGCTTGGCCGGGGAGGGTCCCTACGAGCAGTACTTC. Protein product: CASSLAGEGPYEQYF.

The chain recombines TRBV12-3 or TRBV12-4 with TRBJ1-5; unclear D gene. The V and J ends lost 6 bases and 3 bases respectively, with 9 bases between them. This CDR3 is 13 amino acids long. The CDR3 DNA reads TGTGCCAGCAGAGGAGGGCCCAATCAGCCCCAGCATTTT. As protein: CASRGGPNQPQHF.

The rearrangement joins TRBV3-1 to TRBJ1-2, with D perhaps TRBD1 (5 bases). Deletions cut 0 bases from V and 4 bases from J, with 18 bases between. The CDR3 extends over 17 amino acids. Germline CDR1 reads LGHDT; CDR2 reads YNNKEL (reference sequence). Here the CDR3 reads CASSQEIMGPLGYGYTF. CDR3 sequence (DNA): TGTGCCAGCAGCCAAGAGATAATGGGACCCCTTGGCTATGGCTACACCTTC.

The chain is built from TRBV27 and TRBJ2-7; D ambiguous. Trimming pared 6 bases from V and 0 bases from J, leaving 12 bases between. CDR3 size: 14 residues. CDR1 and CDR2 from the germline V gene are MNHEY and SMNVEV (reference sequence). CDR3 nucleotide sequence: TGTGCCAGCAGAGTACTGTTGACCTCCTACGAGCAGTACTTC. Amino acids: CASRVLLTSYEQYF.

This clonotype was counted many times. The chain couples TRBV6-6 to TRBJ1-1; D gene unclear. The germline gives CDR1 MNHNY, CDR2 SVGAGI (reference sequence). Trimming removed 2 bases at V and 3 bases at J, with 10 bases between. The CDR3 consists of 14 residues. For the CDR3, the DNA is TGTGCCAGCAGTTACGGGCGCCGGCACACTGAAGCTTTCTTT. Amino acid sequence: CASSYGRRHTEAFF.

The chain recombines TRBV5-1 with TRBJ2-7; D perhaps matches TRBD1 (5 bases). Germline-derived CDR1 and CDR2 are SGHRS and YFSETQ. The CDR3 extends over 17 amino acids. V lost 0 bases to trimming and J lost 2 bases, with 18 bases between them. The CDR3 reads CASSLAAGKKSAYEQYF. The CDR3 nucleotides are TGCGCCAGCAGCTTGGCGGCAGGGAAAAAATCCGCCTACGAGCAGTACTTC.

The sample holds many counts of this clonotype. The chain joins TRBV3-1 to TRBJ2-7; no clear D. CDR3 length equals 15 residues. Trimming removed 2 bases at V and 0 bases at J, with 11 bases between. Germline loops: CDR1 LGHDT, CDR2 YNNKEL (reference sequence). CDR3 sequence reads: CASSQMVGSSYEQYF. CDR3 coding DNA: TGTGCCAGCAGCCAAATGGTAGGGTCCTCCTACGAGCAGTACTTC.

The chain recombines TRBV28 with TRBJ2-1; D possibly matches TRBD1 or TRBD2 (5 bases each). Germline V lookup: CDR1 MDHEN, CDR2 SYDVKM. The ends were cut back, 4 bases at V and 9 bases at J, with 16 bases in the middle. The CDR3 spans 14 residues. CDR3 residues: CASSSGRTAVEQFF. The CDR3 DNA is TGTGCCAGCAGTTCGGGACGAACCGCCGTTGAGCAGTTCTTC.